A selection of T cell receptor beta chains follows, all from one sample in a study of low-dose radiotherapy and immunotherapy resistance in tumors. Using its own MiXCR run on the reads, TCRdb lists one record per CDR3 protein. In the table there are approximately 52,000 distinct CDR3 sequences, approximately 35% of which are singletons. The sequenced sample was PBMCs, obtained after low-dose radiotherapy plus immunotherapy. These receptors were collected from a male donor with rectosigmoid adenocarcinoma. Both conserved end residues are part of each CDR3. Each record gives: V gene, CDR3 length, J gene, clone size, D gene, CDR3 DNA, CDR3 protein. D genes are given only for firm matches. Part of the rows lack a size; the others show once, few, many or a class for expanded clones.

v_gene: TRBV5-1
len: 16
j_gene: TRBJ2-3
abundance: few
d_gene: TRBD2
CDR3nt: TGCGCCAGCAGCTCAGGCGGGGGGCGACACACAGATACGCAGTATTTT
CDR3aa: CASSSGGGRHTDTQYF

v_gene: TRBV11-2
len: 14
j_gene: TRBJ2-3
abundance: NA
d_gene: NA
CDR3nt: TGTGCCAGCAGCAGGGACTTTGACACAGATACGCAGTATTTT
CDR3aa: CASSRDFDTDTQYF

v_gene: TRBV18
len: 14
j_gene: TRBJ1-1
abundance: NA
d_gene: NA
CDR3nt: TGTGCCAGCTCACCACTCAGGGAGAACACTGAAGCTTTCTTT
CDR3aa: CASSPLRENTEAFF

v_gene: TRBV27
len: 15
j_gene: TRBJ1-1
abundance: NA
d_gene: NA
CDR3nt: TGTGCCAGCAGTTTATCGCTTTATGGTAGCACTGAAGCTTTCTTT
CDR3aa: CASSLSLYGSTEAFF

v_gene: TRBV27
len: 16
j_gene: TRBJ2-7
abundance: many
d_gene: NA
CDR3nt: TGTGCCAGCAGCCAATCCTGGACAGCAAAATTATACGAGCAGTACTTC
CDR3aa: CASSQSWTAKLYEQYF

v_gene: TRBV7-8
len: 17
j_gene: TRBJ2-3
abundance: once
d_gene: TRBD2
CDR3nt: TGTGCCAGCAGCTTAGTCCCCGCGCCGCGGGAGGTTGATACGCAGTATTTT
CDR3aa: CASSLVPAPREVDTQYF

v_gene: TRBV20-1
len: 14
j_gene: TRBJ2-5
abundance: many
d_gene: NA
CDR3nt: TGCAGTGCTAGAGAGAGGCACCCCCAAGAGACCCAGTACTTC
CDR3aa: CSARERHPQETQYF

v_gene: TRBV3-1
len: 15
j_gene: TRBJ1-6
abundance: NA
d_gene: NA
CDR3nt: TGTGCCAGCAGCCGACTAGACAGGCTCGGATCACCCCTCCACTTT
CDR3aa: CASSRLDRLGSPLHF

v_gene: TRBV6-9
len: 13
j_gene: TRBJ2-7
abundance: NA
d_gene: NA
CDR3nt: TGCGCCAGCAGTGACTCCGGGGGAGAGGAGCAGTACTTC
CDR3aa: CASSDSGGEEQYF

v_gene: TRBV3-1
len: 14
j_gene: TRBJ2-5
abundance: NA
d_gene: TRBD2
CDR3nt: TGTGCCAGCAGCCGCGGGACTAGCGTAGAGACCCAGTACTTC
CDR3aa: CASSRGTSVETQYF

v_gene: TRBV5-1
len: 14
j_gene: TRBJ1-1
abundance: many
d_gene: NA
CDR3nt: TGCGCCAGCAGCTCCGGACAGCCGAACACTGAAGCTTTCTTT
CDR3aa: CASSSGQPNTEAFF

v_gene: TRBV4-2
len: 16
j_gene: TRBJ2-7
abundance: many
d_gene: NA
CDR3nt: TGTGCCAGCAGCCAAGATCTGGGGACACCAACCTACGAGCAGTACTTC
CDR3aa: CASSQDLGTPTYEQYF

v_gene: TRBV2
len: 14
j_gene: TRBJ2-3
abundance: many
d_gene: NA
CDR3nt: TGTGCCAGCAGTCCACTCATCATGGCTGATACGCAGTATTTT
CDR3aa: CASSPLIMADTQYF

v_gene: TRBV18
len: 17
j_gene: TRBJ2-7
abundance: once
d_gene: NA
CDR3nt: TGTGCCAGCTCACCTCCGGTAGGACTGGGATCCCCCTACGAGCAGTACTTC
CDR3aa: CASSPPVGLGSPYEQYF

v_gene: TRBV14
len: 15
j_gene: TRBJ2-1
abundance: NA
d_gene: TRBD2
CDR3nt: TGTGCCAGCAGCCAGCGCTTCGCGGGAGGCGGTGAGCAGTTCTTC
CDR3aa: CASSQRFAGGGEQFF

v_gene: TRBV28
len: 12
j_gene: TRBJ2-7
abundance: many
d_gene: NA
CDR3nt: TGTGCCAGCAGTTCCATCTTGATTCAGCAGTACTTC
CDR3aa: CASSSILIQQYF

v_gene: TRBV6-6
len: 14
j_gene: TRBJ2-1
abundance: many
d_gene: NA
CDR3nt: TGTGCCAGCACCAACCGGGTCGCAGACAATGAGCAGTTCTTC
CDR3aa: CASTNRVADNEQFF

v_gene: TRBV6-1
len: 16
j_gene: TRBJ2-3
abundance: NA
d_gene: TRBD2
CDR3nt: TGTGCCAGCAGTGGTCCGAGCGGGAGCGGCACAGATACGCAGTATTTT
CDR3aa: CASSGPSGSGTDTQYF

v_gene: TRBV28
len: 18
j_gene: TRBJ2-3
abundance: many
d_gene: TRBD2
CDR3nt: TGTGCCAGCAGTTTTATTTTAGCGGGGGTTACAGGCACAGATACGCAGTATTTT
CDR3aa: CASSFILAGVTGTDTQYF

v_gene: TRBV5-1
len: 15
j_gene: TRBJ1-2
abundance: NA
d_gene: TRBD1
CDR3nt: TGCGCCAGCAGCAAGGAACCGGGACAGAACTATGGCTACACCTTC
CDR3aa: CASSKEPGQNYGYTF

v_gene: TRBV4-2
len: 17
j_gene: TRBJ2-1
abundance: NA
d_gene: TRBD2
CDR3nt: TGTGCCAGCAGCCAAGAACTAGCGGGGGGCCGGGGCTATGAGCAGTTCTTC
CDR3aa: CASSQELAGGRGYEQFF

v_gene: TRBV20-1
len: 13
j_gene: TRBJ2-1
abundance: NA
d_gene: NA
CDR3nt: TGCAGTGCCCCCCCTCTGGCTTACAATGAGCAGTTCTTC
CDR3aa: CSAPPLAYNEQFF